A single sample gave rise to the 20 T cell receptor beta chains below, sequenced in a study of T cell responses to AZD1222 COVID-19 vaccine listed by TCRdb under 2021. Taken with the paper, the label for time point translates to: baseline before first vaccination. The method was the immunoSEQ multiplex PCR assay. TCRdb limited this immuneACCESS table to in-frame rearrangements with V and J called. A share of clones is missing; checked studies link under half to unresolved V genes, and the rest is unexplained. For this sample the table gives about 99,000 clones, of which around nine tenths were detected only once. The leading ten clones occupy around 2.7% of the sample. The sample here was peripheral blood, taken on day 0 of AZD1222 vaccination. These receptors were collected from an adult in good health.

The CDR3 reads CASSYASGRGRTDTQYF. For the CDR3, the DNA is TGTGCCAGCAGTTATGCTAGCGGGAGAGGACGCACAGATACGCAGTATTTT. The rearrangement links TRBV27 to TRBJ2-3; 10 bases align to TRBD2. Trimming removed 4 bases from V and 1 base from J; junction bases left unmatched: 8. CDR3 size: 17 residues. Germline assignment: CDR1 MNHEY and CDR2 SMNVEV (reference sequence).

J is TRBJ1-6 and V is TRBV5-6, with D possibly TRBD1 on 6 matching bases. CDR3 length: 14 amino acids. Germline V gene lookup returns CDR1 SGHDT and CDR2 YYEEEE. V was trimmed by 0 bases and J by 5 bases, leaving 6 bases between them. The CDR3 bases are TGTGCCAGCAGCTTGGGACAGGATAATTCACCCCTCCACTTT. Protein sequence: CASSLGQDNSPLHF.

The J gene is TRBJ2-5, the V gene TRBV5-4; 8 nucleotides line up with TRBD2. CDR3 size: 15 residues. The germline V gene has CDR1 SGHNT and CDR2 YYREEE (reference sequence). With V trimmed by 1 base and J by 6 bases, 8 bases remained unmatched. Here the CDR3 DNA reads TGTGCCAGCAGCTTGTCTGGCGGGGGGACAAAGACCCAGTACTTC. Translation gives CASSLSGGGTKTQYF.

This clone appeared once. The rearrangement joins TRBV3-1 (or the pseudogene TRBV3-2) to TRBJ1-2; weak D call: TRBD1 (6 bases). The CDR3 is made up of 14 amino acids. V was trimmed by 3 bases and J by 8 bases, leaving 16 bases between them. In germline, CDR1 is LGHDT, CDR2 YNNKEL (reference sequence). This chain's CDR3 is CASSHLDSRGGYTF. In nucleotides, the CDR3 is TGTGCCAGCAGCCATCTGGACAGCCGGGGGGGCTACACCTTC.

This clone was counted between two and nine times. This rearrangement joins TRBV12-3 or TRBV12-4 to TRBJ2-1, with D uncertain. The CDR3 is made up of 13 amino acids. Trimming removed 4 bases at V and 6 bases at J, with 10 bases between. CDR3 amino acids: CASSSTLSNEQFF. The CDR3 nucleotides are TGTGCCAGCAGTTCGACGTTGAGCAATGAGCAGTTCTTC.

The chain links TRBV11-2 to TRBJ2-3; D is unclear. Germline values: CDR1 SGHAT, CDR2 FQNNGV. Between the trimmed V and J ends, which lost 0 bases and 0 bases, there was a span of 4 bases. The CDR3 spans 14 residues. CDR3 sequence (DNA): TGTGCCAGCAGCTTAGATGCTAGCACAGATACGCAGTATTTT. Its protein is CASSLDASTDTQYF. Supplemented by reference TRBV11-2 and TRBJ2-3, the full variable domain reads EAGVAQSPRYKIIEKRQSVAFWCNPISGHATLYWYQQILGQGPKLLIQFQNNGVVDDSQLPKDRFSAERLKGVDSTLKIQPAKLEDSAVYLCASSLDASTDTQYFGPGTRLTVL.

CDR3 bases: TGTGCCTGGACAACAATGGGGAATGATGAAAAACTGTTTTTT. This encodes CAWTTMGNDEKLFF. The rearrangement joins TRBV30 to TRBJ1-4; D not certain. V lost 4 bases, J lost 6 bases, and 15 bases lay in between. CDR3 size: 14 residues. Looked up from germline, CDR1 is GTSNPN and CDR2 is SVGIG (reference sequence).

The chain has TRBV3-1 (or the pseudogene TRBV3-2) and TRBJ2-1, with TRBD1 identical over 12 bases. The J segment lost 8 bases and the V segment lost 6 bases, leaving 11 bases of the junction unmatched. Germline CDR1 is LGHDT and CDR2 is YNNKEL (reference sequence). CDR3 length equals 16 residues. The CDR3 bases are TGTGCCAGCAGTGACCCGGGACAGGGGGCTTACCATGAGCAGTTCTTC. This sequence encodes CASSDPGQGAYHEQFF.

This chain uses TRBV2 with TRBJ2-1, with D possibly matching TRBD2 (6 bases). Germline CDR1 SNHLY, CDR2 FYNNEI. The CDR3 is made up of 13 amino acids. Trimming removed 8 bases at V and 3 bases at J, with 11 bases between. CDR3 DNA sequence: TGTGCCAGCTCTACGGAGGGCTACAATGAGCAGTTCTTC. It specifies CASSTEGYNEQFF.

The chain is built from TRBV15 and TRBJ2-2, with 7 bases identical to TRBD2. This CDR3 has 15 amino acids. Germline lookup yields CDR1 LNHNV and CDR2 YYDKDF (reference sequence). Unmatched junction bases numbered 5, after V lost 1 base and J lost 6 bases. The CDR3 bases are TGTGCCACCAGCAGAGCGAGAAGCGGGGCCGGGGAGCTGTTTTTT. Amino acids: CATSRARSGAGELFF.

The chain recombines TRBV25-1 with TRBJ2-5; D call uncertain. V dropped 3 bases and J dropped 7 bases, with 9 bases sitting between them. The CDR3 length is 12 residues. Germline lookup yields CDR1 MGHDK and CDR2 SYGVNS. As DNA, the CDR3 is TGTGCCAGCAGTGATTGGCTCCCGACCCAGTACTTC. Its protein is CASSDWLPTQYF.

The chain recombines TRBV5-4 with TRBJ2-2; D gene ambiguous. Germline CDR1 SGHNT, CDR2 YYREEE (reference sequence). V lost 9 bases to trimming and J lost 2 bases, with 14 bases between them. This CDR3 has 14 residues. DNA for the CDR3: TGTGCCACCTCGGACGCGCGTAACACCGGGGAGCTGTTTTTT. It specifies CATSDARNTGELFF.

The rearrangement joins TRBV20-1 to TRBJ2-3; 11 nucleotides agree with TRBD2. CDR3 length equals 16 residues. The V segment lost 3 bases and the J segment 1 base; nucleotides outside the gene matches: 6. Per the germline V gene, CDR1 is DFQATT and CDR2 is SNEGSKA (reference sequence). This CDR3 is CSASPTSGGRTDTQYF. The DNA for the CDR3 is TGCAGTGCTAGTCCTACTAGCGGGGGTCGCACAGATACGCAGTATTTT.

The chain combines TRBV27 with TRBJ1-4; 8 bases align to TRBD1. The CDR3 has 15 amino acids. Germline lookup yields CDR1 MNHEY and CDR2 SMNVEV (reference sequence). V trimming: 4 bases; J trimming: 8 bases; junction bases outside the gene matches: 9. The chain's CDR3 is CASSWLGQGGEKLFF. The CDR3 coding sequence is TGTGCCAGCAGTTGGCTCGGACAGGGTGGGGAAAAACTGTTTTTT. Supplemented by reference TRBV27 and TRBJ1-4, the full variable domain reads EAQVTQNPRYLITVTGKKLTVTCSQNMNHEYMSWYRQDPGLGLRQIYYSMNVEVTDKGDVPEGYKVSRKEKRNFPLILESPSPNQTSLYFCASSWLGQGGEKLFFGSGTQLSVL.

The chain uses TRBV5-4 and TRBJ1-1, with TRBD1 as a possible D gene (6 bases). Germline values: CDR1 SGHNT, CDR2 YYREEE (reference sequence). The CDR3 is 13 residues long. Trimming took off 6 bases at V and 6 bases at J, with 15 bases between the two ends. The CDR3 DNA reads as TGTGCCAGCAAGACAGGATTAAATCCTGAAGCTTTCTTT. Translation: CASKTGLNPEAFF.

The chain combines TRBV19 with TRBJ1-1; D remains unclear. Germline V gene lookup returns CDR1 LNHDA and CDR2 SQIVND (reference sequence). The CDR3 is 16 residues long. The V and J ends lost 6 bases and 4 bases respectively, with 21 bases between them. The CDR3 DNA is TGTGCCAGTAGCACCCTGGGAGCCCTGGAGGGCACTGAAGCTTTCTTT. This sequence encodes CASSTLGALEGTEAFF.

The rearrangement links TRBV27 to TRBJ2-1, with TRBD2 matching over 12 bases. There are 22 residues in the CDR3. With V trimmed by 3 bases and J by 7 bases, 25 bases remained unmatched. Germline assignment: CDR1 MNHEY and CDR2 SMNVEV (reference sequence). CDR3: CASSLSGARFASGRARGNEQFF. The CDR3 DNA sequence: TGTGCCAGCAGTTTGTCAGGGGCTCGTTTCGCTAGCGGGAGGGCCAGGGGAAATGAGCAGTTCTTC.

The chain links TRBV7-2 to TRBJ1-2, with TRBD1 identical over 7 bases. The length of the CDR3 is 14 residues. V dropped 5 bases and J dropped 4; count of bases not matched to a gene: 7. Germline CDR1 reads SGHTA; CDR2 reads FQGNSA. The CDR3 sequence is CASSLIRDSYGYTF. The CDR3, as DNA: TGTGCCAGCAGCCTCATACGGGACAGCTATGGCTACACCTTC.

This rearrangement joins TRBV5-1 to TRBJ2-7, with 7 positions matching TRBD2. This CDR3 is 13 amino acids long. The germline CDR1 and CDR2 sequences are SGHRS and YFSETQ. The CDR3 protein is CASSLGLAAWWYV. The CDR3 nucleotides read TGTGCCAGCAGCCTGGGCCTAGCGGCCTGGTGGTACGTC.

The chain recombines TRBV7-2 with TRBJ1-4; 11 bases are a match to TRBD1. The CDR3 loop spans 16 amino acids. The J segment lost 7 bases and the V segment lost 5 bases, leaving 9 bases of the junction unmatched. Germline V gene data show CDR1 as SGHTA and CDR2 as FQGNSA. CDR3 sequence (DNA): TGTGCCAGCAGCCCTGGTCTGGGACAGGGGGGTGAAAAACTGTTTTTT. This encodes CASSPGLGQGGEKLFF. Looking up the rest from reference TRBV7-2 and TRBJ1-4 gives the full variable domain: GAGVSQSPSNKVTEKGKDVELRCDPISGHTALYWYRQSLGQGLEFLIYFQGNSAPDKSGLPSDRFSAERTGGSVSTLTIQRTQQEDSAVYLCASSPGLGQGGEKLFFGSGTQLSVL.